This record concerns one T cell receptor (beta chain) sequence. Its antigen is as yet unknown. The data stem from a study of radiation and T cells in renal cell carcinoma. Study as a whole: Nephrectomy followed 15 Gy stereotactic body radiation by 4 weeks.

This CDR3 has 15 residues. The V gene end was trimmed by 6 bases and the J gene end by 7 bases; junction bases not matched to a gene: 8. In germline, CDR1 is MNHNS, CDR2 SASEGT. TCRdb's copy holds only in-frame clones and misses some; the assay was immunoSEQ multiplex PCR. This sample carries about 65,000 clones, roughly 79% of them seen once, and the ten largest clones take about 7%. Study-wide findings and caveats: In blood, top tumor clones expanded by 2 weeks, shrinking by 4.

Time point denoted: blood 2 weeks post-SBRT. Treatment indicated: 15 Gy SBRT to primary tumor, nephrectomy 4 weeks later. The patient's renal cell carcinoma had clear cell pathology. The chain has TRBV6-1 and TRBJ2-1, with 11 bases that match TRBD2. The receptor comes from a man between 60 and 70 years old with renal cell carcinoma. The specimen comprised blood, sampled from a patient whose treatment included radiotherapy and nephrectomy. The CDR3 DNA reads TGTGCCAGCAGGGAACTAGCGGGAGCGGGTAATGAGCAGTTCTTC. Amino acids: CASRELAGAGNEQFF.